Presented here are 18 T cell receptor beta chains from one specimen sequenced in a study of brain metastases from non-small cell lung cancer. The protocol was immunoSEQ multiplex PCR, while the TCRdb copy is restricted to in-frame clones and leaves out a portion. The table lists over a thousand clones, roughly 85% of them singletons. The specimen was tissue from a brain metastasis. The origin of the receptors is a donor aged 40 or older with non-small cell lung cancer.

Notes on this clone: The junction and the germline gene differ at one end; a read error may be behind it. V gene TRBV6-1 combines with J gene TRBJ1-5; D remains unclear. CDR1 MNHNS and CDR2 SASEGT come from the germline V gene. The length of the CDR3 is 14 residues. The DNA for the CDR3 is TGTGCCAGCAGCGAAGACGGGCTTCATCAGCCCCAGCATTTT. Translation gives CASSEDGLHQPQHF.

The rearrangement joins TRBV5-6 to TRBJ1-2, with 9 bases lining up with TRBD1. Germline CDR1 is SGHDT and CDR2 is YYEEEE. V gave up 3 bases and J gave up 6 bases; unmatched junction bases: 3. This CDR3 has 13 amino acids. CDR3: CASSSGQGDGYTF. CDR3 nucleotide sequence: TGTGCCAGCAGCTCGGGACAGGGAGATGGCTACACCTTC.

This chain joins TRBV7-9 and TRBJ2-5; D gene unclear. V lost 0 bases and J lost 4, with 6 bases in between. The CDR3 totals 13 residues. Germline-derived CDR1 and CDR2 are SEHNR and FQNEAQ (reference sequence). CDR3 loop: CASSLASGETQYF. The DNA of the CDR3 is TGTGCCAGCAGCTTAGCCTCGGGAGAGACCCAGTACTTC.

This clone was recorded a few times. This chain uses TRBV6-5 with TRBJ1-6; D gene unclear. The CDR3 is 16 amino acids. The germline V gene has CDR1 MNHEY and CDR2 SVGAGI. The V end was cut by 0 bases, the J end by 5 bases, with 11 bases between. CDR3 sequence reads: CASSYSKGLHNSPLHF. In DNA form, the CDR3 reads TGTGCCAGCAGTTACTCGAAGGGTCTCCATAATTCACCCCTCCACTTT.

The rearrangement uses TRBV30 and TRBJ2-3; a weak D match, TRBD2 (6 bases). Looked up from germline, CDR1 is GTSNPN and CDR2 is SVGIG (reference sequence). Trimming cost V 0 bases and J 5 bases, with 15 bases left between them. The CDR3 spans 15 residues. The chain's CDR3 is CAWSVRGTPKDTQYF. CDR3 in DNA: TGTGCCTGGAGTGTACGGGGGACTCCCAAAGATACGCAGTATTTT.

With regard to this clone: Relative to the germline gene, one junction end is altered; a read error may explain this. The chain links TRBV7-2 to TRBJ1-1; D is uncertain. Germline loops: CDR1 SGHTA, CDR2 FQGNSA. There are 14 residues in the CDR3. CDR3 DNA sequence: TGTGCCAGCACCCTTAGGCCGGAGAACGCTGAAGCTTTCTTT. Translation: CASTLRPENAEAFF.

This clone was counted a few times. V gene TRBV7-9 combines with J gene TRBJ1-1, with a possible D match to TRBD1 (6 bases). In germline, CDR1 is SEHNR, CDR2 FQNEAQ (reference sequence). V was shortened by 5 bases and J by 11 bases, with 15 bases between the two germline ends. This CDR3 region has 12 residues. The CDR3 sequence is CASSLDRWDAFF. In nucleotides, the CDR3 is TGTGCCAGCAGCCTCGACAGGTGGGATGCTTTCTTT. The full variable domain, rest sourced from reference TRBV7-9 and TRBJ1-1, is DTGVSQNPRHKITKRGQNVTFRCDPISEHNRLYWYRQTLGQGPEFLTYFQNEAQLEKSRLLSDRFSAERPKGSFSTLEIQRTEQGDSAMYLCASSLDRWDAFFGQGTRLTVV.

The chain joins TRBV7-9 to TRBJ1-2, with 7 bases fitting TRBD1. J lost 8 bases, V lost 5 bases, and 11 bases had no gene match. The CDR3 covers 14 residues. Germline-derived CDR1 and CDR2 are SEHNR and FQNEAQ (reference sequence). The CDR3 sequence is CASSPGTARWGYTF. The CDR3 DNA reads TGTGCCAGCAGCCCAGGGACAGCCAGGTGGGGCTACACCTTC.

The chain links TRBV5-1 to TRBJ1-1; 9 bases are a match to TRBD1. The V gene end was trimmed by 3 bases and the J gene end by 0 bases; junction bases not matched to a gene: 6. Germline V gene data show CDR1 as SGHRS and CDR2 as YFSETQ. The CDR3 length is 16 residues. CDR3 bases: TGCGCCAGCAGCTCGAGACAGGGGGGGATGAACACTGAAGCTTTCTTT. This sequence encodes CASSSRQGGMNTEAFF.

This sequence joins TRBV10-3 and TRBJ1-6, with D maybe TRBD1 (5 bases). The CDR3 loop spans 15 amino acids. V lost 2 bases and J lost 10, with 15 bases in between. CDR1 and CDR2 (germline): ENHRY, SYGVKD. The CDR3, as DNA: TGTGCCATCAGTGAGGACAGACCTTTGCGCTCACCCCTCCACTTT. Protein sequence: CAISEDRPLRSPLHF.

The chain combines TRBV29-1 with TRBJ2-3, with D possibly TRBD2 on 6 matching bases. The CDR3 has 15 amino acids. V dropped 7 bases and J dropped 1 base, with 18 bases sitting between them. Germline loops: CDR1 SQVTM, CDR2 ANQGSEA. In nucleotides, the CDR3 is TGCAGCGCCGAGGGTGCGGGGCACCGCACAGATACGCAGTATTTT. Translation gives CSAEGAGHRTDTQYF.

This clone occurred a few times. V gene TRBV7-3 combines with J gene TRBJ1-2; 8 nucleotides match TRBD1. Germline assignment: CDR1 SGHTA and CDR2 FQGTGA. The J segment lost 9 bases and the V segment lost 5 bases, leaving 11 bases of the junction unmatched. The CDR3 runs 14 residues. The CDR3 coding sequence is TGTGCCAGCAGCCCAGGACAGGGAATAGGGCGCTACACCTTC. Translated, it gives CASSPGQGIGRYTF.

To note about this clone: A read error may explain this, as a much larger clone is one base away. The chain has TRBV4-1 and TRBJ1-2, with no clear D. This CDR3 is built from 14 residues. CDR1 and CDR2 from the germline V gene are MGHRA and YSYEKL. With 0 bases removed from V and 4 bases from J, the gap between germline ends came to 9 bases. CDR3 in DNA: TGCGCCAGCAGCCAAGACCACAAAGGCTATGGCTACACCTTC. It codes for CASSQDHKGYGYTF.

The V call is TRBV12-3 or TRBV12-4, the J call TRBJ1-1; D is unclear. The germline V and J ends were trimmed by 1 base and 2 bases, with 5 bases remaining between them. The length of the CDR3 is 13 residues. Here the CDR3 DNA reads TGTGCCAGCAGTTTAGGGGAAAACACTGAAGCTTTCTTT. Its translation: CASSLGENTEAFF.

This clone was picked up one time. The chain is built from TRBV3-1 (or the pseudogene TRBV3-2) and TRBJ1-1, with TRBD1 matching over 9 bases. Per the germline V gene, CDR1 is LGHDT and CDR2 is YNNKEL (reference sequence). The CDR3 is 16 residues long. Losses at the gene ends were 4 bases for V and 3 bases for J; bases not matched to a gene: 9. Here the CDR3 DNA reads TGTGCCAGCAGCCCGTGGACAGGGGATTTGGACACTGAAGCTTTCTTT. It codes for CASSPWTGDLDTEAFF.

This clone was recorded only once. V gene TRBV4-1 combines with J gene TRBJ1-1; 9 bases agree with TRBD1. This CDR3 is built from 16 residues. Germline trimming cut 2 bases from V and 9 bases from J; bases unmatched to any gene: 13. The germline CDR1 and CDR2 sequences are MGHRA and YSYEKL. CDR3 DNA sequence: TGCGCCAGCAGCCAACTGACTATTTACAGGGGGCGCAAAGCTTTCTTT. Amino acid sequence: CASSQLTIYRGRKAFF.

This chain joins TRBV5-1 and TRBJ1-1, with D perhaps matching TRBD1 (5 bases). The CDR3 runs to 14 residues. In germline, CDR1 is SGHRS, CDR2 YFSETQ. V lost 0 bases and J 6 bases, leaving 12 bases between the germline ends. This CDR3 is CASSLDGRVAEAFF. Written as DNA, the CDR3 is TGCGCCAGCAGCTTGGATGGCAGGGTTGCTGAAGCTTTCTTT.

This clone was observed once. J is TRBJ1-2 and V is TRBV12-3 or TRBV12-4, with no clear D. Trimming took 3 bases from V and 0 from J, leaving 5 bases between them. The CDR3 consists of 13 residues. In nucleotides, the CDR3 is TGTGCCAGCAGTTTTAAAGCTAACTATGGCTACACCTTC. Translated, it gives CASSFKANYGYTF.